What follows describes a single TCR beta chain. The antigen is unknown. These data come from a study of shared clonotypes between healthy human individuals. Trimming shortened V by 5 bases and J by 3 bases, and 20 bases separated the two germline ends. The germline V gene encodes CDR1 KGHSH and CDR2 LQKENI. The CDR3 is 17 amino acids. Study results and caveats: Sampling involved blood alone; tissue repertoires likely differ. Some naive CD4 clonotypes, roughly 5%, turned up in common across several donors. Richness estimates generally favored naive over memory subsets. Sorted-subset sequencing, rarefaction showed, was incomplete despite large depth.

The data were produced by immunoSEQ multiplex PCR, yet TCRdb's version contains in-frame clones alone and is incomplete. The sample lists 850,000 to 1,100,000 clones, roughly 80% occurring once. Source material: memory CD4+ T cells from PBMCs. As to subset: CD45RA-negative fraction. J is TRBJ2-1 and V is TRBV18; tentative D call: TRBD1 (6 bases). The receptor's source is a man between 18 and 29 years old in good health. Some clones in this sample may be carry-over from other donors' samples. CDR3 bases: TGTGCCAGCTCAGCAAGAACAGGGACCCCTAACTACAATGAGCAGTTCTTC. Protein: CASSARTGTPNYNEQFF.